A single sample is the source of the 14 T cell receptor beta chains below, sequenced in a study of lymphopenia after photon versus proton radiotherapy. Measured with immunoSEQ multiplex PCR; TCRdb has only the in-frame clones, and not every one. The sample holds around 30,000 clones, 84% seen once. The sample consisted of peripheral blood, taken from a patient treated with proton-based radiotherapy. All receptors come from a woman in her 70s with pancreatic cancer.

In this sample, this clone turned up once. At one end, the junction sequence differs from germline, possibly due to a read error. The genes are TRBV27 and TRBJ2-3; a weak D match, TRBD1 (6 bases). CDR3 length: 14 amino acids. Germline CDR1 and CDR2: MNHEY and SMNVEV (reference sequence). CDR3 amino acids: CASSLGRGADTQYF. The CDR3 DNA is TGTGCCAGCAGTTTGGGCAGGGGTGCAGATACGCAGTATTTC.

The gene calls are TRBV19 and TRBJ1-5; no clear D gene. V lost 3 bases and J 4 bases, leaving 1 base between the germline ends. The length of the CDR3 is 11 residues. The V gene's germline CDR1 is LNHDA and CDR2 SQIVND (reference sequence). The CDR3 coding sequence is TGTGCCAGTAGTATGAATCAGCCCCAGCATTTT. Translated, it gives CASSMNQPQHF.

CDR3 nucleotides: TGTGCCAGCAGCCCCGGCCGGGCCTCTGGAAACACCATATATTTT. Translated, it gives CASSPGRASGNTIYF. The chain uses TRBV7-2 and TRBJ1-3; D is ambiguous. Germline V lookup: CDR1 SGHTA, CDR2 FQGNSA. Trimming took off 5 bases at V and 0 bases at J, with 11 bases between the two ends. The CDR3 sequence is 15 residues long.

This chain uses TRBV28 with TRBJ1-5, with D tentatively TRBD1 (5 bases). The V gene's germline CDR1 is MDHEN and CDR2 SYDVKM. The CDR3 totals 16 residues. V gave up 7 bases and J gave up 4 bases, with 20 bases separating them. The CDR3 DNA follows: TGTGCCAGCACCCCTGGGGGGGTAATATGGAATCAGCCCCAGCATTTT. It is translated as CASTPGGVIWNQPQHF.

The chain employs TRBV6-5 and TRBJ1-3; 7 positions agree with TRBD1. Trimming at V came to 6 bases and at J to 0 bases, leaving 5 bases not matched to a gene. The CDR3 covers 15 residues. Germline CDR1 and CDR2: MNHEY and SVGAGI. CDR3 nucleotides: TGTGCCAGCAGACTCGACAGGGACTCTGGAAACACCATATATTTT. Translating gives CASRLDRDSGNTIYF.

This sequence joins TRBV19 and TRBJ2-7; the match to TRBD2 covers 8 bases. J lost 2 bases, V lost 0 bases, and 6 bases had no gene match. Germline V gene lookup returns CDR1 LNHDA and CDR2 SQIVND (reference sequence). This CDR3 is 16 amino acids long. CDR3 DNA: TGTGCCAGTAGTATAGATGCGGGGGGTCTTCCCTACGAGCAGTACTTC. Translated: CASSIDAGGLPYEQYF.

This clone turned up a few times. The chain recombines TRBV28 with TRBJ2-1, with D hard to call. V lost 5 bases to trimming and J lost 3 bases, with 11 bases between them. The CDR3 sequence is 14 residues long. Germline CDR1 is MDHEN and CDR2 is SYDVKM. This chain's CDR3 is CASSLRLVYNEQFF. DNA for the CDR3: TGTGCCAGCAGTCTCCGACTCGTCTACAATGAGCAGTTCTTC.

The count of this clone is one. The V and J genes are TRBV15 and TRBJ2-7; tentative D call: TRBD1 (8 bases). The V and J ends lost 6 bases and 0 bases respectively, with 24 bases between them. The CDR3 is made up of 18 amino acids. Germline V lookup: CDR1 LNHNV, CDR2 YYDKDF (reference sequence). The CDR3 is CATSPTGGGGTFSYEQYF. The CDR3 DNA reads as TGTGCCACCAGTCCAACAGGGGGGGGCGGAACCTTCTCCTACGAGCAGTACTTC.

This chain uses TRBV7-9 with TRBJ2-7; possibly TRBD1 for D (5 bases). This CDR3 region has 15 residues. Germline values: CDR1 SEHNR, CDR2 FQNEAQ (reference sequence). Trimming pared 0 bases from V and 5 bases from J, leaving 14 bases between. This CDR3 is CASSLADIFGHEQYF. The CDR3 DNA reads as TGTGCCAGCAGCTTAGCGGACATCTTCGGGCACGAGCAGTACTTC. Looking up the rest from reference TRBV7-9 and TRBJ2-7 gives the full variable domain: DTGVSQNPRHKITKRGQNVTFRCDPISEHNRLYWYRQTLGQGPEFLTYFQNEAQLEKSRLLSDRFSAERPKGSFSTLEIQRTEQGDSAMYLCASSLADIFGHEQYFGPGTRLTVT.

This clone showed up just once. The gene calls are TRBV11-1 and TRBJ2-7; 10 bases match TRBD1. J gave up 6 bases and V 4 bases, and 6 bases lay outside the gene matches. Germline CDR1 and CDR2: SGHAT and FQDESV (reference sequence). This CDR3 has 14 amino acids. CDR3 DNA sequence: TGTGCCAGCAGCTCAGGGACAGGGGCGGGCGAGCAGTACTTC. Translation: CASSSGTGAGEQYF.

The rearrangement links TRBV28 to TRBJ1-5; TRBD1 might be the D (6 bases). Trimming stripped 10 bases from V and 8 bases from J, with 21 bases between. The CDR3 is 14 residues long. CDR1 and CDR2 from the germline V gene are MDHEN and SYDVKM. CDR3 DNA sequence: TGTGCCACCGAAGGGGCAGGGGCAAGCAAGCCCCAGCATTTT. Amino acid sequence: CATEGAGASKPQHF.

V gene TRBV11-3 combines with J gene TRBJ1-1; 10 bases agree with TRBD1. CDR3 size: 15 residues. Looked up from germline, CDR1 is SGHNT and CDR2 is YENEEA. The V gene end was trimmed by 2 bases and the J gene end by 1 base; junction bases not matched to a gene: 1. The CDR3 protein is CASSLWDRGNTEAFF. CDR3 in DNA: TGTGCCAGCAGCTTATGGGACAGGGGGAACACTGAAGCTTTCTTT.

The chain carries TRBV5-1 and TRBJ2-5; 10 nucleotides match TRBD2. The CDR3 loop spans 17 amino acids. V was clipped by 0 bases and J by 5 bases; unmatched bases: 10. CDR1 and CDR2 (germline): SGHRS, YFSETQ. CDR3: CASSLGTSGKSQETQYF. The CDR3 DNA reads TGCGCCAGCAGCTTGGGTACTAGCGGGAAATCACAGGAGACCCAGTACTTC. The whole variable domain, filled in from reference TRBV5-1 and TRBJ2-5, reads KAGVTQTPRYLIKTRGQQVTLSCSPISGHRSVSWYQQTPGQGLQFLFEYFSETQRNKGNFPGRFSGRQFSNSRSEMNVSTLELGDSALYLCASSLGTSGKSQETQYFGPGTRLLVL.

The rearrangement uses TRBV2 and TRBJ2-3; D may be TRBD1 or TRBD2 (5 bases each). The CDR3 contains 16 residues. The V end lost 0 bases, the J end lost 2 bases, and 12 bases lay between the germline ends. CDR1 SNHLY and CDR2 FYNNEI come from the germline V gene. Here the CDR3 reads CASSEATGRYTDTQYF. In nucleotides, the CDR3 is TGTGCCAGCAGTGAAGCCACGGGACGTTACACAGATACGCAGTATTTT.